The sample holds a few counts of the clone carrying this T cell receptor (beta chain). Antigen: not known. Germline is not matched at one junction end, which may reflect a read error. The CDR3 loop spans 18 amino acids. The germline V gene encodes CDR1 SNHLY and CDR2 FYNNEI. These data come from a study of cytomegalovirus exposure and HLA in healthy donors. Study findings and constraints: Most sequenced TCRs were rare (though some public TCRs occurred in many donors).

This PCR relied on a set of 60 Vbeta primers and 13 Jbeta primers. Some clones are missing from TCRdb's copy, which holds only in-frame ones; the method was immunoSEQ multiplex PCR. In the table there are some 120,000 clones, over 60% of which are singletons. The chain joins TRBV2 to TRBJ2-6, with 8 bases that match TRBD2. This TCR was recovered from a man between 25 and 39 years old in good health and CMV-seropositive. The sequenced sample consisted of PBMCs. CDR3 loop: CASSDGPGGISGANGLTF. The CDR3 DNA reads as TGTGCCAGCAGTGACGGCCCGGGGGGGATCTCTGGGGCCAACGGCCTGACTTTC.